The source of this T cell receptor (beta chain) is a study of early T cells in non-severe SARS-CoV-2 infection. Study context: Unsorted whole blood bulk RNA was sequenced, with unpaired chains.

Overall study findings and caveats: Private and CD4 specificities were missed by VDJdb matching, skewed to anti-spike CD8.

The germline gives CDR1 SGHDT, CDR2 YYEEEE. CDR3 length equals 15 residues. Trimming at V came to 2 bases and at J to 4 bases, leaving 6 bases not matched to a gene. Each single cDNA molecule received a unique molecular identifier. TCRdb reanalysed the 5' RACE reads using MiXCR and keeps one entry per CDR3 protein. The sample contains approximately 58,000 distinct CDR3 sequences, 11% of which appear only once. This clonotype occurred many times. The antigen remains unidentified. The receptor comes from an adult who was a healthcare worker with PCR-confirmed SARS-CoV-2 infection or an uninfected control (not recorded which). The specimen sequenced was whole blood. The gene calls are TRBV5-6 and TRBJ2-1; TRBD1 agrees at 7 bases. This CDR3 is CASSFPDRAYNEQFF. The CDR3 DNA reads TGTGCCAGCAGCTTCCCTGACAGGGCTTACAATGAGCAGTTCTTC.